These T cell receptor beta chains were read from a single sample in a study of identical twins. TCRdb re-derived calls from the 5' RACE reads in MiXCR, one entry per CDR3 protein. The repertoire includes about 700,000 distinct CDR3 sequences, 8.5% to 9.5% of them detected once, and 0.8% to 1% sits in the top ten. These data also featured in a second study, about yellow fever vaccine responses in identical twins.

Sequenced material: PBMCs. Receptor source: a woman aged 18-29 years in good health. Both conserved end residues are part of each CDR3. D genes are given only for firm matches. Clone size is shown for a subset of rows, as once, few, many or a class of expanded clone.

>few|TRBJ2-7|TRBV12-3/TRBV12-4|-
TGTGCCAGCCTGCGGCAGGGTACCTACGAGCAGTACTTC
CASLRQGTYEQYF
>few|TRBJ1-1|TRBV13|TRBD1
TGTGCCAGCAGCCAGGGACAGGGTAGAGCTGAAGCTTTCTTT
CASSQGQGRAEAFF
>few|TRBJ2-5|TRBV11-3|TRBD2
TGTGCCAGCAGCTCACCAAAGGGGGGGACTAGCAGCCTCGGTTTTCTAGAGACCCAGTACTTC
CASSSPKGGTSSLGFLETQYF
>-|TRBJ2-7|TRBV29-1|-
TGCAGCGCTGACAGTGATACCTACGAGCAGTACTTC
CSADSDTYEQYF
>-|TRBJ2-7|TRBV20-1|TRBD2
TGCAGTGCTCATAGCGGGAGGGCCACCTACGAGCAGTACTTC
CSAHSGRATYEQYF
>many|TRBJ2-3|TRBV10-3|-
TGTGCCAGCGGACAGACCACAGATACGCAGTATTTT
CASGQTTDTQYF
>many|TRBJ2-1|TRBV6-1|-
TGTGCCAGCAGTCGGAACTCCTACAATGAGCAGTTCTTC
CASSRNSYNEQFF
>-|TRBJ2-3|TRBV20-1|TRBD1
TGCAGTGCCGGACAGGGAACCGCAGATACGCAGTATTTT
CSAGQGTADTQYF
>many|TRBJ2-3|TRBV6-5|TRBD1
TGTGCCAGCAGTTACGGGGCAGGGGGCAAAGATACGCAGTATTTT
CASSYGAGGKDTQYF
>-|TRBJ1-1|TRBV5-1|TRBD1
TGCGCCAGCAGCTTCTTAACCGGGACAGGGGGTCAGGACACTGAAGCTTTCTTT
CASSFLTGTGGQDTEAFF
>few|TRBJ2-5|TRBV20-1|-
TGCAGTGCTAGAATGAAGACCCAGTACTTC
CSARMKTQYF
>many|TRBJ2-3|TRBV7-9|-
TGTGCCAGCAGCCCCACCCTCGGGAGCACAGATACGCAGTATTTT
CASSPTLGSTDTQYF
>-|TRBJ2-3|TRBV3-1|-
TGTGCCAGCACCCAGCAGGACCCTTGGACAGATACGCAGTATTTT
CASTQQDPWTDTQYF
>few|TRBJ2-7|TRBV3-1|-
TGTGCCAGCAGCCGGAGGGGGGGACCGGGGCTCTCCTACGAGCAGTACTTC
CASSRRGGPGLSYEQYF
>few|TRBJ1-6|TRBV12-3/TRBV12-4|TRBD1
TGTGCCAGCAGTTCACCGGGACAGGGAGCTCCCCTCCACTTT
CASSSPGQGAPLHF
>few|TRBJ2-1|TRBV7-9|-
TGTGCCAGCAGCTCGGACTACGCCTCCTACAATGAGCAGTTCTTC
CASSSDYASYNEQFF
>few|TRBJ2-1|TRBV2|TRBD2
TGTGCCAGCAACCCGAGGGTGGGGGGGAACAATGAGCAGTTCTTC
CASNPRVGGNNEQFF
>few|TRBJ2-7|TRBV29-1|-
TGCAGCGTTGAGGAGGACCTACGATTGGGTGAGCAGTACTTC
CSVEEDLRLGEQYF
>-|TRBJ2-2|TRBV12-3/TRBV12-4|TRBD1
TGTGCCAGCAGTCAGCACGGGACAGGGGCCGCCGGGGAGCTGTTTTTT
CASSQHGTGAAGELFF
>many|TRBJ2-7|TRBV28|TRBD1
TGTGCCAGCAGCACCATCGACAGGGGGCACGAGCAGTACTTC
CASSTIDRGHEQYF
>-|TRBJ2-1|TRBV28|-
TGTGCCAGCATTGGTCCAGGGCGTGGTTATGAGCAGTTCTTC
CASIGPGRGYEQFF
>-|TRBJ1-5|TRBV5-1|-
TGCGCCAGCAGCTTGGATGGGGTGGGACAGCCCCAGCATTTT
CASSLDGVGQPQHF
>-|TRBJ2-7|TRBV21-1|-
TGTGCCAGCAGCAAAGACGGTGGAAACGAGCAGTACTTC
CASSKDGGNEQYF
>few|TRBJ2-3|TRBV5-1|TRBD1
TGCGCCAGCAGCTTGAGTACCGGGACAGGGGGCACAGATACGCAGTATTTT
CASSLSTGTGGTDTQYF
>many|TRBJ2-1|TRBV6-2/TRBV6-3|-
TGTGCCAGCAGGACCCGGGGGACTGGGGAGTTCTTC
CASRTRGTGEFF
>-|TRBJ2-1|TRBV6-2/TRBV6-3|-
TGTGCCAGCAGTCCCTCGGCAAATGAGCAGTTCTTC
CASSPSANEQFF
>few|TRBJ2-3|TRBV4-1|-
TGCGCCAGCAGCCAAGATCAGGGTACAGGGCAAAGTAACACAGATACGCAGTATTTT
CASSQDQGTGQSNTDTQYF
>few|TRBJ2-1|TRBV6-2/TRBV6-3|TRBD2
TGTGCCAGCACCGAACTAGCGGGAGCTATTGAGCAGTTCTTC
CASTELAGAIEQFF
>few|TRBJ2-1|TRBV2|-
TGTGCCAGCGGGAGCCAGTACAATGAGCAGTTCTTC
CASGSQYNEQFF
>-|TRBJ2-7|TRBV6-2/TRBV6-3|TRBD1
TGTGCCAGCAGTTACTCAAGAACTCTTAGACAGGGGCCCTACGAGCAGTACTTC
CASSYSRTLRQGPYEQYF
>-|TRBJ1-1|TRBV29-1|-
TGCAGCGTTGAGGATTTGGGGGGAGTCGGCACTGAAGCTTTCTTT
CSVEDLGGVGTEAFF
>few|TRBJ2-7|TRBV24-1|-
TGTGCCACCAGTCCCCTTATCGCCATATTC
CATSPLIAIF
>few|TRBJ1-3|TRBV6-2/TRBV6-3|-
TGTGCCAGCAGTTACTCCCTCGAGACGGAAAGTACAAGCTCTGGAAACACCATATATTTT
CASSYSLETESTSSGNTIYF
>-|TRBJ1-1|TRBV10-3|-
TGTGCCGCCCTCGGGGTGGACACTGAAGCTTTCTTT
CAALGVDTEAFF
>few|TRBJ1-5|TRBV20-1|-
TGCAGTGCCCAGAGGGTAGCAGATCAGCCCCAGCATTTT
CSAQRVADQPQHF
>few|TRBJ2-1|TRBV7-6|TRBD2
TGTGCCAGCAGCGCGGGGGATTTCTACAATGAGCAGTTCTTC
CASSAGDFYNEQFF
>many|TRBJ2-7|TRBV28|TRBD1
TGTGCCAGCAGGCCGGACAGGGACAACGAGCAGTACTTC
CASRPDRDNEQYF
>-|TRBJ2-6|TRBV7-9|-
TGTGCCAGCAGCCCTCGGGGCACTGGGGCCAACGTCCTGACTTTC
CASSPRGTGANVLTF
>few|TRBJ2-7|TRBV4-1|-
TGCGCCAGCAGCCAAATAGACAAGACCTACGAGCAGTACTTC
CASSQIDKTYEQYF
>-|TRBJ1-1|TRBV5-6|-
TGTGCCAGCAGCTTGGCCGAGGGGGGGGCTTTCTTT
CASSLAEGGAFF
>few|TRBJ1-5|TRBV5-1|TRBD1
TGCGCCAGCAGACCTACAGGGGCAGCAAATCAGCCCCAGCATTTT
CASRPTGAANQPQHF
>-|TRBJ1-5|TRBV10-2|-
TGCGCCAGCAGTGAGCACGGGGGCAGCAATCAGCCCCAGCATTTT
CASSEHGGSNQPQHF
>few|TRBJ2-7|TRBV2|-
TGTGCCAGCGGTGGTTCCGAGCAGTACTTC
CASGGSEQYF
>-|TRBJ2-4|TRBV18|TRBD2
TGTGCCAGCTCACCTCTCCCCCGGACTAGCGGGGGAGTTCTAGCCAAAAACATTCAGTACTTC
CASSPLPRTSGGVLAKNIQYF
>many|TRBJ2-1|TRBV4-1|TRBD2
TGCGCCAGCAGCCAAAAAGAACCCGCTAGCGGGAGTAATGAGCAGTTCTTC
CASSQKEPASGSNEQFF